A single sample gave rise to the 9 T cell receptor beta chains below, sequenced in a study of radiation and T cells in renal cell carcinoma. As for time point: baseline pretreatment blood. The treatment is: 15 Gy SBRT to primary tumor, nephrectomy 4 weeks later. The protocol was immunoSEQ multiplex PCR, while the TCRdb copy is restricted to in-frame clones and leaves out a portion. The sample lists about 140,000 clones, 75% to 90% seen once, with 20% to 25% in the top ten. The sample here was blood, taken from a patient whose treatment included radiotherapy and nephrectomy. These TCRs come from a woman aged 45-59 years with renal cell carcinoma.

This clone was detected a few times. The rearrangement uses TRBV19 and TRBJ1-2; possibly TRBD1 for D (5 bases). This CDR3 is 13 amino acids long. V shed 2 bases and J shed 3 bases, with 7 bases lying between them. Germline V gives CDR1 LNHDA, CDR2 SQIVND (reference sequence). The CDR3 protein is CASSISQDYGYTF. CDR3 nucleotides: TGTGCCAGTAGTATATCACAGGACTATGGCTACACCTTC. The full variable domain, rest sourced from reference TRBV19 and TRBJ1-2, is DGGITQSPKYLFRKEGQNVTLSCEQNLNHDAMYWYRQDPGQGLRLIYYSQIVNDFQKGDIAEGYSVSREKKESFPLTVTSAQKNPTAFYLCASSISQDYGYTFGSGTRLTVV.

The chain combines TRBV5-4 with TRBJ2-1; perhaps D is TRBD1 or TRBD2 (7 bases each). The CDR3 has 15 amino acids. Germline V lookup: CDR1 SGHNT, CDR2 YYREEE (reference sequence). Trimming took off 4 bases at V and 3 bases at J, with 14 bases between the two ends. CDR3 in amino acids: CASSPGGDNYNEQFF. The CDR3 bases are TGTGCCAGCAGCCCAGGGGGGGACAACTACAATGAGCAGTTCTTC.

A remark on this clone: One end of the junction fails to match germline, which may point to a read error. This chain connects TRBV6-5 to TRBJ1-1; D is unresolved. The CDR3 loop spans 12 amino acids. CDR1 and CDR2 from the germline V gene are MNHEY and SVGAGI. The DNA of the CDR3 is TGTGCCAGCAGTTCTACATTCCGGGGTTTCCTCTTT. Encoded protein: CASSSTFRGFLF.

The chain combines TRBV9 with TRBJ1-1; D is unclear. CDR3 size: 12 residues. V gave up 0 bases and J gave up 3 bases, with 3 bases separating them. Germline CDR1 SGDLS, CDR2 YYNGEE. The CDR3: CASSVAHTEAFF. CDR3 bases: TGTGCCAGCAGCGTAGCCCACACTGAAGCTTTCTTT.

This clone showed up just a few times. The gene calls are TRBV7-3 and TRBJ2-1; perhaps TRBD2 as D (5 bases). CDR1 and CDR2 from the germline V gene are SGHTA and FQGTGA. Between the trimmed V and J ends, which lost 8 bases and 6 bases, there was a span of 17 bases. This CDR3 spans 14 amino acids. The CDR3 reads CASATSSSLNEQFF. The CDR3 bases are TGTGCCAGCGCTACGTCTAGCAGCCTCAATGAGCAGTTCTTC.

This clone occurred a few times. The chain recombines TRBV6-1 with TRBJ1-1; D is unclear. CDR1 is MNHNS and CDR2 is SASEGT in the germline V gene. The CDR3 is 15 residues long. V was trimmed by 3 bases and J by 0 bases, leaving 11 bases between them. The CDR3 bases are TGTGCCAGCAGTGACTCCGGGAGTATGAACACTGAAGCTTTCTTT. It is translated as CASSDSGSMNTEAFF.

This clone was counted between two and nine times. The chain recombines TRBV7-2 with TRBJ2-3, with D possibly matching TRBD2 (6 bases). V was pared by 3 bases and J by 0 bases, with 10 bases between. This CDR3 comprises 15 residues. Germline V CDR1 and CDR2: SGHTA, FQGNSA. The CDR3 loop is CASSLDGTSTDTQYF. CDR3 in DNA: TGTGCCAGCAGCTTGGACGGGACTAGCACAGATACGCAGTATTTT.

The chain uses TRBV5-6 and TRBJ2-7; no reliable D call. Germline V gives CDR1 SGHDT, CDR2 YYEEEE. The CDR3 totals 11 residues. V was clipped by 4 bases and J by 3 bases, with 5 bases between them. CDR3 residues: CASSHSYEQYF. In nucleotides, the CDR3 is TGTGCCAGCAGCCACAGCTACGAGCAGTACTTC.

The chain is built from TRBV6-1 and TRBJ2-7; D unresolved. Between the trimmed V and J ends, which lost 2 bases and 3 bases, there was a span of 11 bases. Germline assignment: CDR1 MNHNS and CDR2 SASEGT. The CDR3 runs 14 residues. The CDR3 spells CASSENLVGYEQYF. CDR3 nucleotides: TGTGCCAGCAGTGAAAATCTAGTCGGCTACGAGCAGTACTTC.